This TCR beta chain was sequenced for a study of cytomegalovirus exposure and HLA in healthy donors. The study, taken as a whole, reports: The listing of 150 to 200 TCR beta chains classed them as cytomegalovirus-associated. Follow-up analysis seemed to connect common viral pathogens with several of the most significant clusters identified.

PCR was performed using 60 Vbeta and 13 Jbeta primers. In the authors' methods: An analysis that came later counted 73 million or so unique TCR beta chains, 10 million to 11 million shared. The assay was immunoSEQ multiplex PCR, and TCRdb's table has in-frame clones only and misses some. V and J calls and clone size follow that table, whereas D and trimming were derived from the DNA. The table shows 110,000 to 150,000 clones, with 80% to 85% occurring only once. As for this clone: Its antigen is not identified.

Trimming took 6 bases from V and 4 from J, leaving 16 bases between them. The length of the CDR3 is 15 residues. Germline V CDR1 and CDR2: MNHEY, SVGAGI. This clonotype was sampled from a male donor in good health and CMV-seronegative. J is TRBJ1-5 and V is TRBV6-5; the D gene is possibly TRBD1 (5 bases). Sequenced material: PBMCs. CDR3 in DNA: TGTGCCAGCAGGTCGCGGGGGGTGGAAAATCAGCCCCAGCATTTT. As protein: CASRSRGVENQPQHF.